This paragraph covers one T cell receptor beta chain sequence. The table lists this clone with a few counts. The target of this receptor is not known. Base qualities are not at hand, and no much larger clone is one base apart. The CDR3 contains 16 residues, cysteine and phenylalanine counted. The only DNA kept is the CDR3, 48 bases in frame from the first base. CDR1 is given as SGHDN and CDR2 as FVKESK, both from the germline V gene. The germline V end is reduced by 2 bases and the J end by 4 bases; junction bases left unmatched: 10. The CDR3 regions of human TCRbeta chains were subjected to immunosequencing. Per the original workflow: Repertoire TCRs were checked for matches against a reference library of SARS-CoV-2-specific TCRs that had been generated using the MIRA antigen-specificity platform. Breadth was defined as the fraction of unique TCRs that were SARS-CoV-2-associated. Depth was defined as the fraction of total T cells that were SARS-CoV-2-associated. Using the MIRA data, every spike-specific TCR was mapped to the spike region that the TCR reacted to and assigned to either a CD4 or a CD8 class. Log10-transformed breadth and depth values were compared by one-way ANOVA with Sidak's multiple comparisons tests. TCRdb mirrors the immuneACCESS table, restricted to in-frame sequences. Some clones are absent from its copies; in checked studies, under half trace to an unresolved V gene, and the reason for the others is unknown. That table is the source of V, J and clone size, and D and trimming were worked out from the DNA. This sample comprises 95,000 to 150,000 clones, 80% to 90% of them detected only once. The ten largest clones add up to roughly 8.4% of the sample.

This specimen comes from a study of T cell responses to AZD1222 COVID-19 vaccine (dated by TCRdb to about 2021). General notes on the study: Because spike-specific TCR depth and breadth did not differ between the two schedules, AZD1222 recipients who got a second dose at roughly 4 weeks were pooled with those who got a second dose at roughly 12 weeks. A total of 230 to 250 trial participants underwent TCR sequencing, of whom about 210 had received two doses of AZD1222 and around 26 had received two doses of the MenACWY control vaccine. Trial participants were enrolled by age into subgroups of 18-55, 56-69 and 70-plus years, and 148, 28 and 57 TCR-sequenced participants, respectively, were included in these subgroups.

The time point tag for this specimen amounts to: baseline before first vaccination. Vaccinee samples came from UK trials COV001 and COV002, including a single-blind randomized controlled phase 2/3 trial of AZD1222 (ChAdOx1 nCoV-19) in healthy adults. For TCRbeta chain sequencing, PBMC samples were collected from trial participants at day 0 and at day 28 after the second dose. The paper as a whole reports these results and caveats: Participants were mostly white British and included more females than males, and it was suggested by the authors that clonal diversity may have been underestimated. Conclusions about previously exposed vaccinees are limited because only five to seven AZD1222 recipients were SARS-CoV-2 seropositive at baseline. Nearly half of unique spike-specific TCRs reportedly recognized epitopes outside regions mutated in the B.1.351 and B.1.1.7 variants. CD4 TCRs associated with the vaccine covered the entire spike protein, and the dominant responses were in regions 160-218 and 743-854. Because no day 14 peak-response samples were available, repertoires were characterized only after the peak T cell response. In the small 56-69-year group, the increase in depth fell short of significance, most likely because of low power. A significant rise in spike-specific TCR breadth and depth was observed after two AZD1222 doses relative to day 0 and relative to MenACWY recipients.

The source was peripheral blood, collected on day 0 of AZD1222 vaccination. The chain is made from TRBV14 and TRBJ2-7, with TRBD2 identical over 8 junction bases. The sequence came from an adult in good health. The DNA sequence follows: TGTGCCAGCAGCCAAACAGCCGGGACTAGAGGGTACGAGCAGTACTTC. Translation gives CASSQTAGTRGYEQYF.